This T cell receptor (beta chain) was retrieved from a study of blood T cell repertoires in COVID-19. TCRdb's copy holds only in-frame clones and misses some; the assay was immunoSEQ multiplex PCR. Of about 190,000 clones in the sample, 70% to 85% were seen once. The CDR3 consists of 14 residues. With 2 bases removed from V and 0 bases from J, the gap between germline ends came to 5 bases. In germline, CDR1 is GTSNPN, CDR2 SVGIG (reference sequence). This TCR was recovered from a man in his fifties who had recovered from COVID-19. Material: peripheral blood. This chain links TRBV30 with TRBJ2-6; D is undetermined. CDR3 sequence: CAWSLSSGANVLTF. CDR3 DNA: TGTGCCTGGAGTCTCAGCTCTGGGGCCAACGTCCTGACTTTC.